These 3 T cell receptor beta chains share one sample of origin, sequenced in a study of beta chain features in type 1 diabetes. The authors reverse transcribed all of the isolated RNA, so sequencing captured expressed TCRB transcripts. TCRdb keeps only in-frame clones here, not all; method: immunoSEQ multiplex PCR. The sample yields under 250,000 clones, less than 15% seen once. The sample consisted of naive CD4+ T cells from blood. These receptors came from a woman between 40 and 50 years old in good health.

The chain couples TRBV7-9 to TRBJ2-3, with D possibly being TRBD1 (6 bases). The CDR3 loop spans 15 amino acids. The germline V gene has CDR1 SEHNR and CDR2 FQNEAQ (reference sequence). V was trimmed by 3 bases and J by 0 bases, leaving 10 bases between them. CDR3 DNA: TGTGCCAGCAGCTTCCCGGACAGAAGCACAGATACGCAGTATTTT. It codes for CASSFPDRSTDTQYF.

The CDR3 DNA reads as TGTGCCAGCAGGGCGGACAGGGTCTATGGCTACACCTTC. Its translation is CASRADRVYGYTF. V is TRBV6-6 and J is TRBJ1-2, with 8 bases matching TRBD1. Per the germline V gene, CDR1 is MNHNY and CDR2 is SVGAGI (reference sequence). Losses at the gene ends were 6 bases for V and 4 bases for J; bases not matched to a gene: 4. The CDR3 runs to 13 residues.

As DNA, the CDR3 is TGTGCCAGCAGCTACGGACAATCAGGGGGTGGGGCGCAGTATTTT. Protein product: CASSYGQSGGGAQYF. The J gene is TRBJ2-3, the V gene TRBV5-4; 7 nucleotides agree with TRBD1. The CDR3 has 15 amino acids. Germline CDR1 is SGHNT and CDR2 is YYREEE (reference sequence). V lost 3 bases and J lost 10; bases outside the gene matches: 14.